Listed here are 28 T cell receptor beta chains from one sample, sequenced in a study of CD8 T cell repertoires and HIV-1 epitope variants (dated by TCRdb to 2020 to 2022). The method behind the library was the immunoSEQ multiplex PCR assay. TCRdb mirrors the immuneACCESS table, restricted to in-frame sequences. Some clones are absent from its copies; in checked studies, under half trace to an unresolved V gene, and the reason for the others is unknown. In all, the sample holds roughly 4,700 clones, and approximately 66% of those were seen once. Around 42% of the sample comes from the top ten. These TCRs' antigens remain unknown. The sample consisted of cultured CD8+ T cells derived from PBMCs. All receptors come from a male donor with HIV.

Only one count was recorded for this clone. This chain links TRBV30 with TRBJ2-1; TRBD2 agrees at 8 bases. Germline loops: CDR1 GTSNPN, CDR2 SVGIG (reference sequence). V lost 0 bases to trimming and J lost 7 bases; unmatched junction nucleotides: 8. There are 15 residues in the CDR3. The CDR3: CAWSVLAGGSNEQFF. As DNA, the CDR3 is TGTGCCTGGAGTGTACTTGCGGGGGGTAGTAATGAGCAGTTCTTC.

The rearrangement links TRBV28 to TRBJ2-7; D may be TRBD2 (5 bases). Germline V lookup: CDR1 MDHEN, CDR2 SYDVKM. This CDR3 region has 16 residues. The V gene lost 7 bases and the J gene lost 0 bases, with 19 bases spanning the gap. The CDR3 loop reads CASTGIRGSDSYEQYF. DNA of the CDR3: TGTGCCAGCACCGGAATCCGAGGGTCGGACTCCTACGAGCAGTACTTC.

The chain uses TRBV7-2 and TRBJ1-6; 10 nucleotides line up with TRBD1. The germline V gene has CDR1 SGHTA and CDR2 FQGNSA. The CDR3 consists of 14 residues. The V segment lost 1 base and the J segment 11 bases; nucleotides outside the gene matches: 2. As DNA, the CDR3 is TGTGCCAGCAGCTTAGTGGACAGGGGGACACCCCTCCACTTT. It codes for CASSLVDRGTPLHF.

The CDR3 sequence: CASSLVTGGANEKLFF. Here the CDR3 DNA reads TGTGCCAGCAGCTTGGTTACAGGGGGTGCTAATGAAAAACTGTTTTTT. V usage is TRBV5-4 and J usage is TRBJ1-4; TRBD1 matches 8 bases. Germline CDR1 is SGHNT and CDR2 is YYREEE (reference sequence). CDR3 size: 16 residues. V lost 0 bases to trimming and J lost 3 bases; unmatched junction nucleotides: 4.

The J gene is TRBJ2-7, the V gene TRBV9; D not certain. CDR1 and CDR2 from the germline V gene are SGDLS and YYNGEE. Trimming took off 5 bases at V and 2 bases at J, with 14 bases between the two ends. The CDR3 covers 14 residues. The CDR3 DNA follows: TGTGCCAGCAGTTCAGATGTCTCGGCCTACGAGCAGTACTTC. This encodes CASSSDVSAYEQYF.

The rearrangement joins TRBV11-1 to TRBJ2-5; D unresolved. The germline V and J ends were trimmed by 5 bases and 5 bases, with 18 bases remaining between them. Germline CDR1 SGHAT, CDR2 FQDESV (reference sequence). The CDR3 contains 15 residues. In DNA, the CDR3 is TGTGCCAGCAGCACTGCCCGGGTTCCCGGGGAGACCCAGTACTTC. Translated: CASSTARVPGETQYF. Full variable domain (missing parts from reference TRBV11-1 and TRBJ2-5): EAEVAQSPRYKITEKSQAVAFWCDPISGHATLYWYRQILGQGPELLVQFQDESVVDDSQLPKDRFSAERLKGVDSTLKIQPAELGDSAMYLCASSTARVPGETQYFGPGTRLLVL.

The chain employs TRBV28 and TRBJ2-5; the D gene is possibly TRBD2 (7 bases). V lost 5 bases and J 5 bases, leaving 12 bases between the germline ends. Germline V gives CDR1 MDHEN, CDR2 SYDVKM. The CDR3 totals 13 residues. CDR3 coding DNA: TGTGCCAGCAGTCCCACGGGGGGCGAGACCCAGTACTTC. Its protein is CASSPTGGETQYF.

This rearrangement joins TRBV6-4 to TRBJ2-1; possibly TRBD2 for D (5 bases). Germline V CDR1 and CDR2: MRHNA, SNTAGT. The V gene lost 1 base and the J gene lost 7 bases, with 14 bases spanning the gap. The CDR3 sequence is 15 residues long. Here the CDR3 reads CASSDWESGVNEQFF. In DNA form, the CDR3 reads TGTGCCAGCAGTGACTGGGAATCCGGGGTGAATGAGCAGTTCTTC.

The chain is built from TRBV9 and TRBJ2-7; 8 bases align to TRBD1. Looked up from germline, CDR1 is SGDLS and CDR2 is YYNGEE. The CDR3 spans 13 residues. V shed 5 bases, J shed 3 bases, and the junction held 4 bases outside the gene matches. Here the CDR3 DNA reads TGTGCCAGCAGTCAAGGACAGGGCTACGAGCAGTACTTC. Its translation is CASSQGQGYEQYF.

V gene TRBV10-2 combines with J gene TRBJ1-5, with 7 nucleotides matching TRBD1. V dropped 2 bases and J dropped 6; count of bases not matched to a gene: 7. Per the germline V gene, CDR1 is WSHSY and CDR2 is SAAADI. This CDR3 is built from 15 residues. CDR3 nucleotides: TGCGCCAGCAGTGAGGGCCAGGGGGAGCGTCAGCCCCAGCATTTT. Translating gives CASSEGQGERQPQHF.

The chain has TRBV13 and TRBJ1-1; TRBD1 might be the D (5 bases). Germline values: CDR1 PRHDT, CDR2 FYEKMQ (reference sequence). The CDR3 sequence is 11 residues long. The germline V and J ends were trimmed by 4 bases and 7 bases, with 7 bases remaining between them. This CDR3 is CASSSGHEAFF. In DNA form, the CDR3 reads TGTGCCAGCAGCTCAGGGCATGAAGCTTTCTTT.

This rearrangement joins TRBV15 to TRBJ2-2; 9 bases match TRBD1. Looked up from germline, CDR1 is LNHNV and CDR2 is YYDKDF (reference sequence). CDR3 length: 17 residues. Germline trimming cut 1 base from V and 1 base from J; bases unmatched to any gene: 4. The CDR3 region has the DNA TGTGCCACCAGCAGAGCCTGGGGACAGGGGAACACCGGGGAGCTGTTTTTT. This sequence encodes CATSRAWGQGNTGELFF.

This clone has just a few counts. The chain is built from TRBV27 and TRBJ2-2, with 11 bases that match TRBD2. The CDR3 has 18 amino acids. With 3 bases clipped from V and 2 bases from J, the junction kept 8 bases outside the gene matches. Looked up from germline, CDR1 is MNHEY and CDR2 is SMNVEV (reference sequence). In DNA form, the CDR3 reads TGTGCCAGCAGTTTTACGACTAGCGGGAACTTAAACACCGGGGAGCTGTTTTTT. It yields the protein CASSFTTSGNLNTGELFF.

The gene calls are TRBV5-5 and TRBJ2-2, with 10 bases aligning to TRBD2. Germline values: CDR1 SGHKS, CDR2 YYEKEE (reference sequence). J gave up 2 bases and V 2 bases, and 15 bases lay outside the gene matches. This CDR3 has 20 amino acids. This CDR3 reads CASSFGRSPGLAINTGELFF. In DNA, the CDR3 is TGTGCCAGCAGCTTTGGGCGTAGCCCGGGACTAGCGATTAACACCGGGGAGCTGTTTTTT.

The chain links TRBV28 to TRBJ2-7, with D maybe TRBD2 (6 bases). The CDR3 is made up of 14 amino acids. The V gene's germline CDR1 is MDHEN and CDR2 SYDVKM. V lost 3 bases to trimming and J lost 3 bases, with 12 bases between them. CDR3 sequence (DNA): TGTGCCAGCAGTTTTCCCGGGGGATACTACGAGCAGTACTTC. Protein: CASSFPGGYYEQYF.

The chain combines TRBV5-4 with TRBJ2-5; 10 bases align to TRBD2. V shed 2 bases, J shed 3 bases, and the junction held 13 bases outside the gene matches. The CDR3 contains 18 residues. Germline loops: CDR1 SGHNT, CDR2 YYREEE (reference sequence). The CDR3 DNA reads TGTGCCAGCAGCTTCTCCAGTTTCCTAGCGGGGGCCGAAGAGACCCAGTACTTC. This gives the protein CASSFSSFLAGAEETQYF. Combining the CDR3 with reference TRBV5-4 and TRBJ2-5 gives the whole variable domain ETGVTQSPTHLIKTRGQQVTLRCSSQSGHNTVSWYQQALGQGPQFIFQYYREEENGRGNFPPRFSGLQFPNYSSELNVNALELDDSALYLCASSFSSFLAGAEETQYFGPGTRLLVL.

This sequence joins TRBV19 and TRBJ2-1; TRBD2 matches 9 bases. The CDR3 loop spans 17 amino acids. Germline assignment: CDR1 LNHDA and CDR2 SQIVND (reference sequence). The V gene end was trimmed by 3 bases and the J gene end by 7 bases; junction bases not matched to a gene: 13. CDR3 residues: CASSITGLAGTFNEQFF. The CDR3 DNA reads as TGTGCCAGTAGTATCACAGGGCTAGCGGGGACTTTTAATGAGCAGTTCTTC. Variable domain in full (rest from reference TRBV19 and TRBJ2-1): DGGITQSPKYLFRKEGQNVTLSCEQNLNHDAMYWYRQDPGQGLRLIYYSQIVNDFQKGDIAEGYSVSREKKESFPLTVTSAQKNPTAFYLCASSITGLAGTFNEQFFGPGTRLTVL.

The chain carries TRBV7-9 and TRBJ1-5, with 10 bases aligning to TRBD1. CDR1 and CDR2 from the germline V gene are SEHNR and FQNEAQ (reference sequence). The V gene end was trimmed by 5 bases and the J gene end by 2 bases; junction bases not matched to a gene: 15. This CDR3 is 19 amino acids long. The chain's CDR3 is CASSMMPGQGSGGNQPQHF. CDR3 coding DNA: TGTGCCAGCAGCATGATGCCGGGACAGGGGAGTGGGGGCAATCAGCCCCAGCATTTT.

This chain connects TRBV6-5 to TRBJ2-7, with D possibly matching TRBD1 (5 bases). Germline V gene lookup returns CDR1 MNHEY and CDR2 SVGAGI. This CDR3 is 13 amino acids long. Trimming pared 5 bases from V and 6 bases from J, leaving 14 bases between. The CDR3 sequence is CASSEGAGLEQYF. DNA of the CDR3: TGTGCCAGCAGTGAAGGGGCCGGCCTCGAGCAGTACTTC.

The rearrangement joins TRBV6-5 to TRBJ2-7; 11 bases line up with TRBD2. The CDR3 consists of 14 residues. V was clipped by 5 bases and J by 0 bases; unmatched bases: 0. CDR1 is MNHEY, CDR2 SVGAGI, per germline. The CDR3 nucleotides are TGTGCCAGCAGTGGGACTAGCGGCTCCTACGAGCAGTACTTC. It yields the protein CASSGTSGSYEQYF.

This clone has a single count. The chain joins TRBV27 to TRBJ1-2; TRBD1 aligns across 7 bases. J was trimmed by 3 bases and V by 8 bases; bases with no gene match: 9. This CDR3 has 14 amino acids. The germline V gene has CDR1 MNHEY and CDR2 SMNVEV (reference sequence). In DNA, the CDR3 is TGTGCCAGCGGGCGGAGGGGGCTCGACTATGGCTACACCTTC. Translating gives CASGRRGLDYGYTF.

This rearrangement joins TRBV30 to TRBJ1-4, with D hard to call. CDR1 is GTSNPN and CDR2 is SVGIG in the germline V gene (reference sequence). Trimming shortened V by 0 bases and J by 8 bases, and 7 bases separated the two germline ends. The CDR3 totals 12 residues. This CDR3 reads CAWSVGEEKLFF. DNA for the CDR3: TGTGCCTGGAGTGTTGGTGAGGAAAAACTGTTTTTT.

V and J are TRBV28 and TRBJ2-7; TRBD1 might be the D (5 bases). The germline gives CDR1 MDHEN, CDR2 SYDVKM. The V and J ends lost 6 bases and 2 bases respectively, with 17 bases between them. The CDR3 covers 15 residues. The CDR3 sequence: CASSLTGHPTYEQYF. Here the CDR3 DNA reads TGTGCCAGCAGCCTCACAGGTCACCCAACCTACGAGCAGTACTTC.

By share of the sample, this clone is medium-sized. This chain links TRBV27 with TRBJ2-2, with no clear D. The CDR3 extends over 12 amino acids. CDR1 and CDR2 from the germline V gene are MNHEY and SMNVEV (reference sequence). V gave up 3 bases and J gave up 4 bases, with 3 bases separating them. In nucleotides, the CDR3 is TGTGCCAGCAGTTTCGGCACCGGGGAGCTGTTTTTT. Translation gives CASSFGTGELFF.

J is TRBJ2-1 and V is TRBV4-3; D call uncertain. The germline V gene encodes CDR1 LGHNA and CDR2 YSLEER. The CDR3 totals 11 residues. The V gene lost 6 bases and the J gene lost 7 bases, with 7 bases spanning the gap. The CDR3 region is CASSLGNEQFF. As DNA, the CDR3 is TGCGCCAGCAGTCTAGGGAATGAGCAGTTCTTC.

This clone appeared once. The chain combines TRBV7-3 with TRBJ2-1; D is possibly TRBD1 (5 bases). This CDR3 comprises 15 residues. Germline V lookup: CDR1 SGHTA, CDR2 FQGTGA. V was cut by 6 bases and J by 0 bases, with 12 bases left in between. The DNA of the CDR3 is TGTGCCAGCAGTTGGAGACAGAGCTCCTACAATGAGCAGTTCTTC. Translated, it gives CASSWRQSSYNEQFF. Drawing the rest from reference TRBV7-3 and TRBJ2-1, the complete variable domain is GAGVSQTPSNKVTEKGKYVELRCDPISGHTALYWYRQSLGQGPEFLIYFQGTGAADDSGLPNDRFFAVRPEGSVSTLKIQRTERGDSAVYLCASSWRQSSYNEQFFGPGTRLTVL.

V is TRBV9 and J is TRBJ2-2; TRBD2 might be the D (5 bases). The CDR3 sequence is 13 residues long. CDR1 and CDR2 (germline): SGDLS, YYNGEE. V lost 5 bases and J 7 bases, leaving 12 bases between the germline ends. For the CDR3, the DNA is TGTGCCAGCAGGAGCGGATCCGGCGGGGAGCTGTTTTTT. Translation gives CASRSGSGGELFF.

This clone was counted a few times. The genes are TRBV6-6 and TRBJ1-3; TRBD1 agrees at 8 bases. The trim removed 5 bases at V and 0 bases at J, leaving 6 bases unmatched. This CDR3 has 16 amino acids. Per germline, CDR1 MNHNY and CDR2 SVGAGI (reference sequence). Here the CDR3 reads CASSPWDRSSGNTIYF. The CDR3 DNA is TGTGCCAGCAGTCCCTGGGACAGGTCCTCTGGAAACACCATATATTTT.